Here is one T cell receptor (beta chain) with its context. The CDR3 spans 14 residues. V dropped 7 bases and J dropped 7; count of bases not matched to a gene: 7. Germline CDR1 MNHNY, CDR2 SVGAGI (reference sequence). Clones were read by immunoSEQ multiplex PCR, and TCRdb kept only the in-frame ones, dropping some. The sample includes around 67,000 clones, around 86% seen only once; the top ten take roughly 5%. The data stem from a study of technical replicates of blood from a few donors. The origin of this receptor is a human donor in good health. Some clones in this sample may be carry-over from other donors' samples. Source material: PBMCs. The chain recombines TRBV6-6 with TRBJ1-4, with TRBD1 matching over 9 bases. The CDR3 spells CASTGGQGSEKLFF. The CDR3, as DNA: TGTGCCAGCACCGGGGGACAGGGAAGTGAAAAACTGTTTTTT.